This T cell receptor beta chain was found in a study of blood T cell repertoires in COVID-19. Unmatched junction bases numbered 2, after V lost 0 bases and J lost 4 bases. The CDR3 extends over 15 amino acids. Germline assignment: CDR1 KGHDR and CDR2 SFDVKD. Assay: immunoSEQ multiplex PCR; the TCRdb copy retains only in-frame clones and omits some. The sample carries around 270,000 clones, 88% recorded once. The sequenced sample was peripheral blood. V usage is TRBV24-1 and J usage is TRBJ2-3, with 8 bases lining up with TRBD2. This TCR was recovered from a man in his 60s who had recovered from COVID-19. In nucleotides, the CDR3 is TGTGCCACCAGTGATTTGGGGACTAGTTCAGATACGCAGTATTTT. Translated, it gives CATSDLGTSSDTQYF.